What follows describes a single T cell receptor (beta chain). Trimming left V 6 bases short and J 0 bases short, with 12 bases between. CDR1 and CDR2 from the germline V gene are DFQATT and SNEGSKA (reference sequence). This CDR3 has 14 residues. Template material for amplifying TCR beta CDR3 regions consisted of RNA transcripts. The HTBI primer set was used in a first-round RT-PCR of the TCR CDR3. TCRdb reprocessed the multiplex PCR reads via MiXCR and lists one record per CDR3 protein. The table has roughly 280,000 distinct CDR3 sequences, 20% to 25% seen once. This entry belongs to a study of T cells in Graves' hyperthyroidism and ophthalmopathy.

The V and J genes are TRBV20-1 and TRBJ2-1; D remains unclear. The source is a man between 25 and 39 years old with Graves' ophthalmopathy. Source material: blood. The CDR3 nucleotides read TGCAGTGCCCATCACCAGAACTCCTACAATGAGCAGTTCTTC. Translating gives CSAHHQNSYNEQFF.